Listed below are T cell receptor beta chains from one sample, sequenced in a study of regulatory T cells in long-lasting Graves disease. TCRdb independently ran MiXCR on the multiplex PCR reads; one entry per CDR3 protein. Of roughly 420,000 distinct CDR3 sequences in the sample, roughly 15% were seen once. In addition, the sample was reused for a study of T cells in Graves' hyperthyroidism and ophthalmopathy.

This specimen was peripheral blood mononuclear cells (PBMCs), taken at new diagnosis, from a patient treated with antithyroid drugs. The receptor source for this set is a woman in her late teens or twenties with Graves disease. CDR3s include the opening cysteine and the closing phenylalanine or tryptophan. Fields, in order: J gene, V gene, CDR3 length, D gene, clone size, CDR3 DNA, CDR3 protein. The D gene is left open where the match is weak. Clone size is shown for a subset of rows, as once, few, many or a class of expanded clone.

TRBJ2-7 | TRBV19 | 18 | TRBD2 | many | TGTGCCAGTAGTACCATGATCGTACTAGCGGGAGTCCCCTACGAGCAGTACTTC | CASSTMIVLAGVPYEQYF
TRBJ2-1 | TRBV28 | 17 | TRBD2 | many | TGTGCCAGCAGTTTGCTCGCCGGGACTAGCGGAAACAATGAGCAGTTCTTC | CASSLLAGTSGNNEQFF
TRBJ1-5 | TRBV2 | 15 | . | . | TGTGCCAGCAGTGAATACGAGTATAGCAATCAGCCCCAGCATTTT | CASSEYEYSNQPQHF
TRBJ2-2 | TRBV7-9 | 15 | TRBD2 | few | TGTGCCAGCAGCTTTCTCGAGGGAGGGCCTCGGGAGCTGTTTTTT | CASSFLEGGPRELFF
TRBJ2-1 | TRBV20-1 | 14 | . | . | TGCAGTGCTACCGACCCGAGCTCCTACAATGAGCAGTTCTTC | CSATDPSSYNEQFF
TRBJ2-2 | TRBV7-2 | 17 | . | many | TGTGCCAGCAGCTTAAGTCGTCAGGGGGGGCTCACCGGGGAGCTGTTTTTT | CASSLSRQGGLTGELFF
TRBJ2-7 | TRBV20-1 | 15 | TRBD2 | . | TGCAGTGCTAGAAGGGGTCTAGCGGCAACCTACGAGCAGTACTTC | CSARRGLAATYEQYF
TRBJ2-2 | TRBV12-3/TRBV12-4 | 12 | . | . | TGTGCCAGCATCAGAAACACCGGGGAGCTGTTTTTT | CASIRNTGELFF
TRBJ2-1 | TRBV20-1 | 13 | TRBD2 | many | TGCAGGCTAGCAGGGGCGGGAGGGCTTGAGCAGTTCTTC | CRLAGAGGLEQFF
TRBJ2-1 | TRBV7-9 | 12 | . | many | TGTGCCAGCAGCTTAAGGTTGTATGAGCAGTTCTTC | CASSLRLYEQFF
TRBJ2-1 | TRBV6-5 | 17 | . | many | TGTGCCAGCAGTTACTCGGCATCCGGGCCCTCCTACAATGAGCAGTTCTTC | CASSYSASGPSYNEQFF
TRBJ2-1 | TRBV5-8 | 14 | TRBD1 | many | TGTGCCAGCAGCTTGGGCACAGGGGGCGGTGAGCAGTTCTTC | CASSLGTGGGEQFF
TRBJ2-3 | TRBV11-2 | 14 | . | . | TGTGCCAGCAGCCCTCGGGACCACACAGATACGCAGTATTTT | CASSPRDHTDTQYF
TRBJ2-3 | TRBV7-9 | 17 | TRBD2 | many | TGTGCCAGCAGCTTAGGGGTAGCGGGAGGCGACACAGATACGCAGTATTTT | CASSLGVAGGDTDTQYF
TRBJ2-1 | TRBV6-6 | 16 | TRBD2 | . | TGTGCCAGCAGTTACTCGGCGGGAGGGCCTCCCAATGAGCAGTTCTTC | CASSYSAGGPPNEQFF
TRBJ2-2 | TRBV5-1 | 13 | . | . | TGCGCCAGCAGCTCGGAGGTACCCGGGGAGCTGTTTTTT | CASSSEVPGELFF
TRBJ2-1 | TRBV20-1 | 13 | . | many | TGCAGTGCTAGAGGGGACTGGAACAATGAGCAGTTCTTC | CSARGDWNNEQFF
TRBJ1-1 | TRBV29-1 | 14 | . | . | TGCAGCGCCGTTAGCCTCGGGGCCGACCGGATCGCTTTCTTT | CSAVSLGADRIAFF
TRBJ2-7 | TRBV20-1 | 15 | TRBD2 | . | TGCAGTGCCACAGTAGCGGGCCTCTTCTCCTACGAGCAGTACTTC | CSATVAGLFSYEQYF
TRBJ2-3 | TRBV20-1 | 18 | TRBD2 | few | TGCAGTGCCCAAAGTCCTAGCGGGAGTTGGATTAGCACAGATACGCAGTATTTT | CSAQSPSGSWISTDTQYF
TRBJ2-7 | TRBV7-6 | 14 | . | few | TGTGCCAGCAGCATTACAGGGCTTGGAGGGGAGCAGTACTTC | CASSITGLGGEQYF
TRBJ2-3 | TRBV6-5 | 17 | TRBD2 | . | TGTGCCAGCAGTGACTCGACTGCGGGAGGCGGGGCAGATACGCAGTATTTT | CASSDSTAGGGADTQYF
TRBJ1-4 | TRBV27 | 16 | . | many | TGTGCCAGCAGGTTGGGTGGAGGGCCCTTAAATGAAAAACTGTTTTTT | CASRLGGGPLNEKLFF
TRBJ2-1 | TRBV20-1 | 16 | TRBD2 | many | TGCAGTGCCCCGACTAGCGGGAGGAGCTCCTACAATGAGCAGTTCTTC | CSAPTSGRSSYNEQFF
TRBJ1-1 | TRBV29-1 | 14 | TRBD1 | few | TGCAGCGTTGACCCGACAGGGATCAACACTGAAGCTTTCTTT | CSVDPTGINTEAFF
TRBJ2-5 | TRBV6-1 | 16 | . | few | TGTGCCAACAGTGGCCAGTGGGAGGAGGGCCGGGAGACCCAGTACTTC | CANSGQWEEGRETQYF
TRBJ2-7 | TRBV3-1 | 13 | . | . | TGTGCCAGCAGCCGTGGAGTAACCTACGAGCAGTACTTC | CASSRGVTYEQYF
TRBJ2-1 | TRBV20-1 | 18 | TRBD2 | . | TGCAGTGCTAGTGCCATCCCGAAGGGACTAGCGAGCTACAATGAGCAGTTCTTC | CSASAIPKGLASYNEQFF
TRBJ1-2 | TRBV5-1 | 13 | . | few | TGCGCCAGCAGCTTGAATGGGGGGCGAGGCTACACCTTC | CASSLNGGRGYTF
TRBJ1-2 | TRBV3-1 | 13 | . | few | TGTGCCAGCAGCCCGGACAGCGTCTATGGCTACACCTTC | CASSPDSVYGYTF
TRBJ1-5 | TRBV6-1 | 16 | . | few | TGTGCCAGCCGCCTTGCGGGGGGAAATAGCAATCAGCCCCAGCATTTT | CASRLAGGNSNQPQHF
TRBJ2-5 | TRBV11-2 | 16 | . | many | TGTGCCAGCAGCTTAGGTCTAGCACAGTTTCAAGAGACCCAGTACTTC | CASSLGLAQFQETQYF
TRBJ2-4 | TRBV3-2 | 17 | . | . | TGTGCCAGCAGCCAAGAGGGCAGCATCGAAGCCAAAAACATTCAGTACTTC | CASSQEGSIEAKNIQYF
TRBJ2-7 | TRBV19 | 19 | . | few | TGTGCCAGTAGTATAGGAGGTGGCGGGGGCCCGAGCGCTTCCTACGAGCAGTACTTC | CASSIGGGGGPSASYEQYF
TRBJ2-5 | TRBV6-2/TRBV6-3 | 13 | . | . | TGTGTCATAGGGAATCTCATCCAAGAGACCCAGTACTTC | CVIGNLIQETQYF
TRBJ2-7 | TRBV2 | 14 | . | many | TGTGCCAGCAGTGAAAGGTCAGGTCGAGGGGAGCAGTACTTC | CASSERSGRGEQYF